This record concerns one TCR beta chain sequence. Its antigen is currently unknown. The data stem from a study of PD-1 blockade in classical Hodgkin lymphoma. Study-wide findings and caveats: Lower baseline TCR diversity was reported for newly diagnosed patients than for healthy donors. Newly diagnosed patients had diversity similar to the baseline diversity of complete responders.

The length of the CDR3 is 14 residues. Germline V gene data show CDR1 as SGHTS and CDR2 as YDEGEE. V was cut by 4 bases and J by 5 bases, with 15 bases left in between. The protocol was immunoSEQ multiplex PCR, while the TCRdb copy is restricted to in-frame clones and leaves out a portion. The sample has under 35,000 clones, approximately 65% seen once. Stated time point: cycle 4 day 1 (C4D1), after 6 weeks of nivolumab. Every patient relapsed after autologous stem cell transplantation, and brentuximab vedotin exposure varied. When best responses were assessed, they were complete response, partial response or progressive disease.

This sequence was found in a human donor with classical Hodgkin lymphoma. J is TRBJ2-5 and V is TRBV5-8; possible D gene TRBD2, 6 bases. The sample consisted of peripheral blood mononuclear cells (PBMCs), taken before the fourth cycle of nivolumab. CDR3 in amino acids: CASSQGGFKETQYF. DNA for the CDR3: TGTGCCAGCAGCCAGGGAGGTTTCAAGGAGACCCAGTACTTC.